This TCR beta chain was obtained from a study of neurological immune-mediated disorders. One entry per CDR3 protein results from TCRdb running MiXCR on the 5' RACE reads. Of tens of thousands of distinct CDR3 sequences in the sample, 2% to 3% were seen once. There are many counts of this clonotype. Its matching antigen is unknown. The study, taken as a whole, reports: The phylogenetic placement of 18 of 34 multiple sclerosis patients' repertoires in one related-CDR3 cluster constitutes a possible signature.

This CDR3 has 20 amino acids. The rearrangement uses TRBV21-1 and TRBJ1-6; the DNA was not compared with TRBD1, the D call given in the table. TRBV21-1 is a pseudogene locus. The source material was PBMCs. This sequence originates from a woman under 40 with multiple sclerosis. The CDR3 region has the DNA TGTGCCAGCAGCAAAGGGTCCCAAGCCTCCTTGACAGGTGCGGGTTCACCCCTCCACTTT. It codes for CASSKGSQASLTGAGSPLHF.